Each of the 27 T cell receptor beta chains below was sequenced from the same sample in a study of CD8 T cells in ankylosing spondylitis. One entry per CDR3 protein, called by TCRdb with MiXCR from the 5' RACE reads. The table records fewer than 80,000 distinct CDR3 sequences, about 5.2% of them present only once. The specimen sequenced was blood, either unsorted or a sorted T cell fraction (not recorded which). The receptor set was obtained from a male donor with ankylosing spondylitis or in good health (not recorded which).

This clonotype was detected ten times or more. The rearrangement joins TRBV20-1 to TRBJ1-6, with D possibly matching TRBD1 (6 bases). The CDR3 totals 14 residues. V was shortened by 3 bases and J by 8 bases, with 14 bases between the two germline ends. Germline V gene data show CDR1 as DFQATT and CDR2 as SNEGSKA (reference sequence). This chain's CDR3 is CSASLGQRYSPLHF. The CDR3 DNA is TGCAGTGCTAGCCTCGGACAGCGCTATTCACCCCTCCACTTT.

This clonotype was recorded at least ten times. The rearrangement joins TRBV6-1 to TRBJ2-1; no reliable D call. The CDR3 spans 14 residues. The V and J ends lost 0 bases and 9 bases respectively, with 12 bases between them. Germline V gene lookup returns CDR1 MNHNS and CDR2 SASEGT. The CDR3 DNA reads TGTGCCAGCAGTGAAGCTTCCCGGCCGGGTGAGCAGTTCTTC. Amino acid sequence: CASSEASRPGEQFF.

The chain links TRBV7-3 to TRBJ2-3, with a weak D call TRBD1 (7 bases). Trimming took 5 bases from V and 0 from J, leaving 12 bases between them. This CDR3 is 15 amino acids long. The germline gives CDR1 SGHTA, CDR2 FQGTGA. The CDR3 coding sequence is TGTGCCAGCAGCGGAGGGGGACAGAGCACAGATACGCAGTATTTT. This codes for CASSGGGQSTDTQYF.

Ten or more counts support this clonotype. CDR3 nucleotides: TGTGCCAGCAGCGACCTTCTTGATGAGACCCAGTACTTC. The encoded protein is CASSDLLDETQYF. The chain employs TRBV7-9 and TRBJ2-5; no definite D call. The CDR3 has 13 residues. The germline gives CDR1 SEHNR, CDR2 FQNEAQ (reference sequence). The V and J ends lost 5 bases and 5 bases respectively, with 12 bases between them. Full variable domain (rest looked up from reference TRBV7-9 and TRBJ2-5): DTGVSQNPRHKITKRGQNVTFRCDPISEHNRLYWYRQTLGQGPEFLTYFQNEAQLEKSRLLSDRFSAERPKGSFSTLEIQRTEQGDSAMYLCASSDLLDETQYFGPGTRLLVL.

At least ten counts were recorded for this clonotype. The chain uses TRBV20-1 and TRBJ1-2; 7 nucleotides match TRBD1. There are 14 residues in the CDR3. The junction had 10 bases not matched to a gene; V was cut back by 1 base and J by 8 bases. Germline V CDR1 and CDR2: DFQATT, SNEGSKA (reference sequence). CDR3 loop: CSARGFSTGYGYTF. CDR3 sequence (DNA): TGCAGTGCTAGAGGCTTCTCGACAGGGTACGGCTACACCTTC.

This clonotype has ten or more counts. The chain uses TRBV25-1 and TRBJ2-3; perhaps TRBD1 as D (6 bases). V lost 1 base and J lost 2, with 10 bases in between. Germline-derived CDR1 and CDR2 are MGHDK and SYGVNS. The CDR3 runs 15 residues. In nucleotides, the CDR3 is TGTGCCAGCAGTGAATGGGGGCAGAACACAGATACGCAGTATTTT. Protein sequence: CASSEWGQNTDTQYF.

This clonotype was recorded at least ten times. V usage is TRBV6-1 and J usage is TRBJ1-4; unclear D gene. V dropped 6 bases and J dropped 0 bases, with 8 bases sitting between them. CDR1 is MNHNS and CDR2 is SASEGT in the germline V gene. The CDR3 is 14 residues long. Written as DNA, the CDR3 is TGTGCCAGCAGCCTTGCTTCAACTAATGAAAAACTGTTTTTT. Translating it yields CASSLASTNEKLFF.

This clonotype was detected many times. The V call is TRBV12-3 or TRBV12-4, the J call TRBJ2-1; D assignment may be TRBD1 or TRBD2 (5 bases each). This CDR3 comprises 17 residues. The ends were cut back, 2 bases at V and 6 bases at J, with 20 bases in the middle. The DNA for the CDR3 is TGTGCCAGCAGTTTAAGGTCTGGTGAGGTGGGACGCAATGAGCAGTTCTTC. Its translation: CASSLRSGEVGRNEQFF.

This clonotype was seen repeatedly, ten times or more. The gene calls are TRBV4-1 and TRBJ2-7, with D possibly matching TRBD2 (6 bases). The V end was cut by 1 base, the J end by 2 bases, with 12 bases between. The germline V gene encodes CDR1 MGHRA and CDR2 YSYEKL. This CDR3 spans 15 amino acids. The DNA of the CDR3 is TGCGCCAGCAGCCAAGCTTACGGGGGAACCTACGAGCAGTACTTC. It translates to CASSQAYGGTYEQYF.

This clonotype has a count of ten or more. J is TRBJ2-1 and V is TRBV9; D gene unclear. The CDR3 runs to 12 residues. V lost 0 bases to trimming and J lost 6 bases, with 4 bases between them. Germline lookup yields CDR1 SGDLS and CDR2 YYNGEE. The CDR3 sequence: CASSVGLNEQFF. CDR3 nucleotide sequence: TGTGCCAGCAGCGTAGGGCTCAATGAGCAGTTCTTC.

This clonotype occurred many times. The chain recombines TRBV6-2 or TRBV6-3 with TRBJ2-7, with TRBD1 matching over 8 bases. The germline CDR1 and CDR2 sequences are MNHEY and SVGEGT. The CDR3 has 14 residues. After removal of 5 bases from V and 6 bases from J, the junction contained 9 bases not matched to a gene. CDR3 in DNA: TGTGCCAGCAGTATCGGACAGGGATGGAGCGAGCAGTACTTC. The encoded protein is CASSIGQGWSEQYF.

This clonotype was counted many times. The chain is built from TRBV12-3 or TRBV12-4 and TRBJ2-7; 7 nucleotides line up with TRBD2. The CDR3 is made up of 15 amino acids. V shed 5 bases and J 2 bases; nucleotides not matched to a gene: 9. Here the CDR3 reads CASSPGGGGTYEQYF. DNA of the CDR3: TGTGCCAGCAGTCCGGGGGGTGGCGGAACCTACGAGCAGTACTTC.

This clonotype was counted many times. The chain couples TRBV6-5 to TRBJ2-4, with D hard to call. Germline V gives CDR1 MNHEY, CDR2 SVGAGI. The length of the CDR3 is 14 residues. V lost 0 bases, J lost 6 bases, and 9 bases lay in between. This CDR3 is CASSYSSSSNIQYF. The CDR3 DNA reads TGTGCCAGCAGTTACTCAAGCAGCTCAAACATTCAGTACTTC.

In this sample, this clonotype turned up many times. The genes are TRBV6-1 and TRBJ2-7; TRBD2 agrees at 8 bases. The CDR3 has 13 amino acids. Germline CDR1 reads MNHNS; CDR2 reads SASEGT. V lost 4 bases, J lost 8 bases, and 7 bases stayed unmatched. The CDR3 is CASSGGAGAQQYF. CDR3 DNA: TGTGCCAGCAGTGGTGGAGCGGGGGCACAGCAGTACTTC.

This clonotype was picked up many times. This sequence joins TRBV20-1 and TRBJ1-5; the D is unclear. Germline CDR1 DFQATT, CDR2 SNEGSKA (reference sequence). The V gene lost 6 bases and the J gene lost 0 bases, with 12 bases spanning the gap. The CDR3 is 14 residues long. The CDR3 DNA reads TGCAGTGCACAACGGGGAGATAGCAATCAGCCCCAGCATTTT. It codes for CSAQRGDSNQPQHF.

This clonotype occurred many times. The chain combines TRBV9 with TRBJ1-1; D call uncertain. CDR1 is SGDLS, CDR2 YYNGEE, per germline. The CDR3 loop spans 13 amino acids. V lost 3 bases and J 5 bases, leaving 11 bases between the germline ends. CDR3 sequence (DNA): TGTGCCAGCAGCGGGGTAGGAGGGACTGAAGCTTTCTTT. Its translation is CASSGVGGTEAFF.

This clonotype was counted ten times or more. The chain combines TRBV6-2 or TRBV6-3 with TRBJ2-6; D gene uncertain. Germline loops: CDR1 MNHEY, CDR2 SVGEGT. V lost 2 bases and J 3 bases, leaving 5 bases between the germline ends. The CDR3 totals 14 residues. The CDR3 sequence: CASSYTVGANVLTF. CDR3 nucleotide sequence: TGTGCCAGCAGTTACACCGTTGGGGCCAACGTCCTGACTTTC.

This clonotype was counted ten times or more. V and J are TRBV20-1 and TRBJ1-1; D not certain. Trimming pared 4 bases from V and 6 bases from J, leaving 9 bases between. The germline V gene encodes CDR1 DFQATT and CDR2 SNEGSKA (reference sequence). The CDR3 has 11 amino acids. CDR3: CSAIGVAEAFF. CDR3 nucleotides: TGCAGTGCTATTGGGGTAGCTGAAGCTTTCTTT.

This clonotype was counted many times. The CDR3 nucleotides read TGCAGTGCTAGATCCTTGGACACAAATCAGCCCCAGCATTTT. Encoded protein: CSARSLDTNQPQHF. J is TRBJ1-5 and V is TRBV20-1; weak D call: TRBD1 (5 bases). CDR3 length: 14 amino acids. Trimming cost V 2 bases and J 4 bases, with 12 bases left between them. Germline values: CDR1 DFQATT, CDR2 SNEGSKA (reference sequence).

In this sample, this clonotype turned up many times. The V call is TRBV15, the J call TRBJ2-3; TRBD1 matches 7 bases. V lost 5 bases, J lost 0 bases, and 11 bases stayed unmatched. The CDR3 totals 17 residues. Germline V gives CDR1 LNHNV, CDR2 YYDKDF (reference sequence). The CDR3 loop is CATSAGRDRQSTDTQYF. CDR3 nucleotides: TGTGCCACCAGCGCCGGCAGGGACAGACAAAGCACAGATACGCAGTATTTT.

This clonotype was detected ten times or more. V is TRBV5-1 and J is TRBJ1-4, with TRBD1 matching over 7 bases. This CDR3 is 16 amino acids long. Germline CDR1 and CDR2: SGHRS and YFSETQ. Trimming at V came to 4 bases and at J to 3 bases, leaving 9 bases not matched to a gene. The CDR3 region has the DNA TGCGCCAGCAGCCGCGGGGGACAGTTGGCTAATGAAAAACTGTTTTTT. Translating gives CASSRGGQLANEKLFF.

Many counts were recorded for this clonotype. The chain links TRBV18 to TRBJ2-7, with TRBD1 identical over 8 bases. Germline CDR1 and CDR2: KGHSH and LQKENI. The CDR3 is 16 amino acids. V trimming: 0 bases; J trimming: 2 bases; junction bases outside the gene matches: 6. DNA for the CDR3: TGTGCCAGCTCACCACCCTGGGACAGGACCACCTACGAGCAGTACTTC. It translates to CASSPPWDRTTYEQYF.

This clonotype was detected many times. The chain employs TRBV12-3 or TRBV12-4 and TRBJ2-7; D unclear. The CDR3 totals 13 residues. Trimming stripped 3 bases from V and 0 bases from J, with 6 bases between. The CDR3 DNA reads TGTGCCAGCAGTTTTAGCCCCTCCTACGAGCAGTACTTC. Its protein product is CASSFSPSYEQYF.

In this sample, this clonotype turned up many times. The CDR3 nucleotides are TGTGCCAGCTCCTCCGGACCAAGCTACAATGAGCAGTTCTTC. As protein: CASSSGPSYNEQFF. The chain joins TRBV18 to TRBJ2-1; D gene ambiguous. CDR1 is KGHSH, CDR2 LQKENI, per germline. V was clipped by 6 bases and J by 3 bases, with 12 bases between them. The CDR3 is made up of 14 amino acids.

This clonotype showed up many times. This chain joins TRBV7-3 and TRBJ1-1, with D possibly matching TRBD1 (5 bases). CDR1 SGHTA and CDR2 FQGTGA come from the germline V gene. The CDR3 is made up of 15 amino acids. The V end lost 5 bases, the J end lost 1 base, and 14 bases lay between the germline ends. CDR3 nucleotides: TGTGCCAGCAGCCTGGGACCCTCACGGAACACTGAAGCTTTCTTT. Translating gives CASSLGPSRNTEAFF.

This clonotype appeared many times. The V call is TRBV12-3 or TRBV12-4, the J call TRBJ1-4, with 7 nucleotides matching TRBD1. The CDR3 has 12 residues. V lost 6 bases to trimming and J lost 8 bases; unmatched junction nucleotides: 3. CDR3 DNA sequence: TGTGCCAGCAGGGGGACAGAGGAAAAACTGTTTTTT. Translated, it gives CASRGTEEKLFF.

This clonotype was counted many times. The genes are TRBV20-1 and TRBJ1-6; weak D call: TRBD1 (5 bases). From germline, CDR1 is DFQATT and CDR2 SNEGSKA (reference sequence). Trimming removed 3 bases at V and 3 bases at J, with 15 bases between. The CDR3 runs 16 residues. The CDR3 DNA is TGCAGTGCTAGGGGGGGGGACGGACGCTATAATTCACCCCTCCACTTT. It encodes CSARGGDGRYNSPLHF.